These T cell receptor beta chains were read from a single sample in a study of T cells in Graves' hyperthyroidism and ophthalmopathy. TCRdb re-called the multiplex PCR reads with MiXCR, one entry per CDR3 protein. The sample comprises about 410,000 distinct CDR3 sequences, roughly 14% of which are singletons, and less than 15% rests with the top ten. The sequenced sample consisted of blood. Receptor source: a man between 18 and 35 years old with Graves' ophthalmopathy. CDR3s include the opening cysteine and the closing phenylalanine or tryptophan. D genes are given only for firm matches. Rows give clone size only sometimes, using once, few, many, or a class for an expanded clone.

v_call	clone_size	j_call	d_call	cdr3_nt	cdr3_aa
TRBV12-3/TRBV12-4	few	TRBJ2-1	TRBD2	TGTGCCAGCGGGTTAAGCGGGAGCTCCTTCAATGAGCAGTTCTTC	CASGLSGSSFNEQFF
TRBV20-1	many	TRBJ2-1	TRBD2	TGCAGTGCTAGAATTGACAGGGCTAGCGGGAGCGATGAGCAGTTCTTC	CSARIDRASGSDEQFF
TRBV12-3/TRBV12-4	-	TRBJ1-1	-	TGTGCCAGCAGTTTAGGGGGGGGTTCTAGGGCTTTCTTT	CASSLGGGSRAFF
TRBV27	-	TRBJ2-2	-	TGTGCCAGCAGTTTAGTGGGGACAACGAACACCGGGGAGCTGTTTTTT	CASSLVGTTNTGELFF
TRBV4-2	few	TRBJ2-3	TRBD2	TGTGCCAGCAGCCCGCAACCCGGGGAGGGATACACAGATACGCAGTATTTT	CASSPQPGEGYTDTQYF
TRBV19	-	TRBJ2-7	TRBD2	TGTGCCAGTAGTATGGTGGCGGGAGAGACCTACGAGCAGTACTTC	CASSMVAGETYEQYF
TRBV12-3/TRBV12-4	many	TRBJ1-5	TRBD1	TGTGCCAGCAGTCTACGGACAGGGTATCAGCCCCAGCATTTT	CASSLRTGYQPQHF
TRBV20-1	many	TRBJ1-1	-	TGCAGTGCTGCCGACGCTCATGGGGGGCAGAACACTGAAGCTTTCTTT	CSAADAHGGQNTEAFF
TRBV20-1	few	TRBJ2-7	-	TGCAGTGCTCAAAAAGCGGGTGTCTCCTACGAGCAGTACTTC	CSAQKAGVSYEQYF
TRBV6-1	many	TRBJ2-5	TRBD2	TGTGCCAGCAGTGAAGCGGGACTAGCGGGCAAAGAGACCCAGTACTTC	CASSEAGLAGKETQYF
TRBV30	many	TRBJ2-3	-	TGTGCCTCCTTGGCCGGGGCCCACGCCGCAGATACGCAGTATTTT	CASLAGAHAADTQYF
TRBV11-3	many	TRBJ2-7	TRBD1	TGTGCCAGCAGCCAAAGACAGGGCTCCTACGAGCAGTACTTC	CASSQRQGSYEQYF
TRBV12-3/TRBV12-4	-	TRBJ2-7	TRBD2	TGTGCCAGCAGTTCCGGACTAGTTCGGTACGAGCAGTACTTC	CASSSGLVRYEQYF
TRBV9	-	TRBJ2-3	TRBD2	TGTGCCAGCAGCCCCGGGGCTAGCGGGCTTAGCACAGATACGCAGTATTTT	CASSPGASGLSTDTQYF